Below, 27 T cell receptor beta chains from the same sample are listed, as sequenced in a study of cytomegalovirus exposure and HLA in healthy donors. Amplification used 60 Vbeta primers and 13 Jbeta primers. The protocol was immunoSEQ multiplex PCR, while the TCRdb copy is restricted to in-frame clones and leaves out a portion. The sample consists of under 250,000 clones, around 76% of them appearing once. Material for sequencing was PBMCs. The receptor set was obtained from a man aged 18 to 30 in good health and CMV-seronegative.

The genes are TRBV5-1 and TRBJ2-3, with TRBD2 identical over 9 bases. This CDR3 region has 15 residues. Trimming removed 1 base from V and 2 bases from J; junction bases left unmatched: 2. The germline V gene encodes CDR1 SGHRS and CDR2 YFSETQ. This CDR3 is CASSLLGLATDTQYF. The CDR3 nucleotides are TGCGCCAGCAGCTTGTTGGGACTAGCCACAGATACGCAGTATTTT.

CDR3 loop: CAAGRDSYEQYF. The CDR3 DNA reads as TGTGCCGCCGGGCGGGACTCCTACGAGCAGTACTTC. V usage is TRBV2 and J usage is TRBJ2-7; possible D gene TRBD2, 6 bases. CDR3 length: 12 amino acids. The germline V gene has CDR1 SNHLY and CDR2 FYNNEI. V lost 11 bases to trimming and J lost 0 bases, with 11 bases between them. Complete variable domain (other parts from reference TRBV2 and TRBJ2-7): EPEVTQTPSHQVTQMGQEVILRCVPISNHLYFYWYRQILGQKVEFLVSFYNNEISEKSEIFDDQFSVERPDGSNFTLKIRSTKLEDSAMYFCAAGRDSYEQYFGPGTRLTVT.

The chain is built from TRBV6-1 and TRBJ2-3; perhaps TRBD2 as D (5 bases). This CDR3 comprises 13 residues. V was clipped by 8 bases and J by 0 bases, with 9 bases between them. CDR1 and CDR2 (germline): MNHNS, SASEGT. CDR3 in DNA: TGTGCCAGCGGGAGACCTAGCACAGATACGCAGTATTTT. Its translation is CASGRPSTDTQYF.

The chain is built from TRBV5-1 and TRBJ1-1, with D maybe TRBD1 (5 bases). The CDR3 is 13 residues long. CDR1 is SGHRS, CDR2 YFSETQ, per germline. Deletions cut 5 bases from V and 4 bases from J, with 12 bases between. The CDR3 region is CASSFSGGTEAFF. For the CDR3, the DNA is TGCGCCAGCAGTTTCTCGGGGGGCACTGAAGCTTTCTTT.

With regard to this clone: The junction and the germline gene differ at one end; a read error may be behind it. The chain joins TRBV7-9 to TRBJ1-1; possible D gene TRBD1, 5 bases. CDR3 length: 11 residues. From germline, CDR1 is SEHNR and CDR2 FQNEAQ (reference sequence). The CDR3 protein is CSSTPGYEAFF. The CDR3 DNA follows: TGTTCCAGCACCCCAGGGTATGAAGCTTTCTTT.

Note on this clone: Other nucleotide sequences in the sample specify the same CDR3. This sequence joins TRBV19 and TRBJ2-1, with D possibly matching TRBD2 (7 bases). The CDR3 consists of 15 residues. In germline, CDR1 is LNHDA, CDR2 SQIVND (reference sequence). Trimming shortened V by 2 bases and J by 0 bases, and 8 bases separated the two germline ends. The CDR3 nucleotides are TGTGCCAGTAGTATAAGGGGGGGCTCCTACAATGAGCAGTTCTTC. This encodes CASSIRGGSYNEQFF.

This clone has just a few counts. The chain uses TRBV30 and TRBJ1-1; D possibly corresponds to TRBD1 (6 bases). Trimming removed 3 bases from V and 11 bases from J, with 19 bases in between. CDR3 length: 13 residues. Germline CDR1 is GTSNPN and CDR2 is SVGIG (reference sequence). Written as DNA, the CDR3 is TGTGCCTGGAGGGGTTTGGGGGCGATTATCGCTTTCTTT. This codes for CAWRGLGAIIAFF.

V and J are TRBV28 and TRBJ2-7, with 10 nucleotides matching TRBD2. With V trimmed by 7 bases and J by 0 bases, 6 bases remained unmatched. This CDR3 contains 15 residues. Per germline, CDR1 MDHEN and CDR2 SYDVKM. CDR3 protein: CASNTAGGPSYEQYF. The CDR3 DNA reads TGTGCCAGCAACACAGCGGGAGGGCCCTCCTACGAGCAGTACTTC.

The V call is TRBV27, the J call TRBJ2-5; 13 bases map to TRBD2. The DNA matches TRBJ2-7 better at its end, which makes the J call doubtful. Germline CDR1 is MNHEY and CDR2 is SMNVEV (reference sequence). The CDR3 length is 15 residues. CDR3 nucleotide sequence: TGTGCCAGCAAATTACTAGCGGGAGGGTACTACGAGCAGTACTTC. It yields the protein CASKLLAGGYYEQYF.

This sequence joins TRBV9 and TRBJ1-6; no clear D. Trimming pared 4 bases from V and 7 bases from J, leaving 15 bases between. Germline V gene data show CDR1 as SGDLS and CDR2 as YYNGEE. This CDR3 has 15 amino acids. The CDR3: CASSPSGGLNSPLHF. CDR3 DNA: TGTGCCAGCAGCCCCAGCGGAGGGTTGAATTCACCCCTCCACTTT.

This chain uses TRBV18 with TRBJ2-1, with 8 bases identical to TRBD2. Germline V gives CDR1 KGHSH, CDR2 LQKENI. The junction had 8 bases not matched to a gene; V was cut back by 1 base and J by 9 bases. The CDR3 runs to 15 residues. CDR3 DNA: TGTGCCAGCTCACCACGGGGGGGTAGCGGGACTGAGCAGTTCTTC. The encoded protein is CASSPRGGSGTEQFF.

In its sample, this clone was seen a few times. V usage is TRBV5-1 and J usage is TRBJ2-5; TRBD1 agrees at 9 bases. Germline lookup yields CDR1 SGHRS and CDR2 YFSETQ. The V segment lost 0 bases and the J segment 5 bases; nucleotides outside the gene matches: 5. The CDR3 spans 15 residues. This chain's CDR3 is CASSLDRGRFETQYF. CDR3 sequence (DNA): TGCGCCAGCAGCTTGGACAGGGGGCGCTTCGAGACCCAGTACTTC.

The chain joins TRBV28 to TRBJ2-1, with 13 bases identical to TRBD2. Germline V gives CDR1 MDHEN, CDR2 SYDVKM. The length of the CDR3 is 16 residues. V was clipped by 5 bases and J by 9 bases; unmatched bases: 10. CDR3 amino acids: CASSLTTSGRAGEQFF. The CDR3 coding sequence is TGTGCCAGCAGTCTCACCACTAGCGGGAGGGCGGGTGAGCAGTTCTTC. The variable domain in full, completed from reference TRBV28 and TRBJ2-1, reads DVKVTQSSRYLVKRTGEKVFLECVQDMDHENMFWYRQDPGLGLRLIYFSYDVKMKEKGDIPEGYSVSREKKERFSLILESASTNQTSMYLCASSLTTSGRAGEQFFGPGTRLTVL.

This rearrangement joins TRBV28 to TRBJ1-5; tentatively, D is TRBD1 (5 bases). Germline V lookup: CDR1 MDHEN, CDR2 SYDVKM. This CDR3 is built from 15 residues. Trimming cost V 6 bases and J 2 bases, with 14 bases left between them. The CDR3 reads CASSAQGGGNQPQHF. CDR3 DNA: TGTGCCAGCAGCGCTCAGGGAGGAGGCAATCAGCCCCAGCATTTT. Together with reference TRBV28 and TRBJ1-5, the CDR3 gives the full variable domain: DVKVTQSSRYLVKRTGEKVFLECVQDMDHENMFWYRQDPGLGLRLIYFSYDVKMKEKGDIPEGYSVSREKKERFSLILESASTNQTSMYLCASSAQGGGNQPQHFGDGTRLSIL.

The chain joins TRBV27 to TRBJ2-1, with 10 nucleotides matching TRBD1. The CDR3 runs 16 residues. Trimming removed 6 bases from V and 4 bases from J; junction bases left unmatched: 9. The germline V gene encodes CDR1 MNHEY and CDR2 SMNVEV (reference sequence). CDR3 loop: CASSPTSGQGYNEQFF. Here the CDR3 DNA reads TGTGCCAGCAGCCCAACCTCGGGACAGGGGTACAATGAGCAGTTCTTC.

The CDR3: CATGTVSYNEQFF. The DNA of the CDR3 is TGTGCCACCGGGACAGTCTCCTACAATGAGCAGTTCTTC. The chain carries TRBV15 and TRBJ2-1, with TRBD1 identical over 7 bases. Germline CDR1 is LNHNV and CDR2 is YYDKDF (reference sequence). The CDR3 is 13 residues long. Trimming at V came to 8 bases and at J to 0 bases, leaving 1 base not matched to a gene.

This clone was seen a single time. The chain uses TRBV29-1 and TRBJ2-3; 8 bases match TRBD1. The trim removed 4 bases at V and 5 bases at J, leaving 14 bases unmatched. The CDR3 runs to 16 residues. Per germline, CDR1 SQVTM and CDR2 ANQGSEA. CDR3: CSVGSGRQGPRDTQYF. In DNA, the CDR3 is TGCAGCGTTGGATCCGGGCGACAGGGGCCCAGAGATACGCAGTATTTT.

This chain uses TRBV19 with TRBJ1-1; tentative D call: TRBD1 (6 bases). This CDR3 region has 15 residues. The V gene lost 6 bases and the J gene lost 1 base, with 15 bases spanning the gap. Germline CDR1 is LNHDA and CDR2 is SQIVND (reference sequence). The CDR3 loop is CASRVAQGPNTEAFF. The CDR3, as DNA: TGTGCCAGTAGAGTTGCACAGGGACCGAACACTGAAGCTTTCTTT.

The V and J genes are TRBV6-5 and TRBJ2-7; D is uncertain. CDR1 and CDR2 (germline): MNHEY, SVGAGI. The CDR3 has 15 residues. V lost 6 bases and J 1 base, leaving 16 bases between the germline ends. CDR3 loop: CASSPRPTLSYEQYF. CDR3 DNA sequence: TGTGCCAGCAGCCCCAGGCCAACTCTTTCCTACGAGCAGTACTTC.

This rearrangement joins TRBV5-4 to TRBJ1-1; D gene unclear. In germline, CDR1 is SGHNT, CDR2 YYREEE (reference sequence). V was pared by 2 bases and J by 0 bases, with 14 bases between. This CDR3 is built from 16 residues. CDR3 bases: TGTGCCAGCAGCTTACGACAAGGTCTCTTGAACACTGAAGCTTTCTTT. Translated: CASSLRQGLLNTEAFF.

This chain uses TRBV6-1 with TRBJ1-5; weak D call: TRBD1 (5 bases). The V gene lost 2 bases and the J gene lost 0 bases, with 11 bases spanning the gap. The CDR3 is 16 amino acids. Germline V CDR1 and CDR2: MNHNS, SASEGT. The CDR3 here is CASSEKGGVSNQPQHF. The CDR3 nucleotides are TGTGCCAGCAGTGAAAAGGGAGGGGTTAGCAATCAGCCCCAGCATTTT.

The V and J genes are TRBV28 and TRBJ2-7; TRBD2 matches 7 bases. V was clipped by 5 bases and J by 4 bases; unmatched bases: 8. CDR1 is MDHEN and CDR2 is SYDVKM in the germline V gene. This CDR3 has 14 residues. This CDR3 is CASSLPAGAYEQYF. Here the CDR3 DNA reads TGTGCCAGCAGTCTCCCGGCGGGAGCTTACGAGCAGTACTTC.

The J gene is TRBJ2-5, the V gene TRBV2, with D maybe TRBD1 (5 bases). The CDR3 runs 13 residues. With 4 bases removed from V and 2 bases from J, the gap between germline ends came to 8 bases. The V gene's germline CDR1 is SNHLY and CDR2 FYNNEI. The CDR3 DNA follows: TGTGCCAGCAGTGGACAGATACAAGAGACCCAGTACTTC. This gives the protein CASSGQIQETQYF.

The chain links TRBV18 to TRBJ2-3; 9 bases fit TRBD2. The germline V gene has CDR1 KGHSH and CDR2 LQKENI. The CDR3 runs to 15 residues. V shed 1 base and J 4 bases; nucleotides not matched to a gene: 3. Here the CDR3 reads CASSPRRTSADTQYF. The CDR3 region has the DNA TGTGCCAGCTCACCACGAAGGACTAGCGCAGATACGCAGTATTTT. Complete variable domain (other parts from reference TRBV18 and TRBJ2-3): NAGVMQNPRHLVRRRGQEARLRCSPMKGHSHVYWYRQLPEEGLKFMVYLQKENIIDESGMPKERFSAEFPKEGPSILRIQQVVRGDSAAYFCASSPRRTSADTQYFGPGTRLTVL.

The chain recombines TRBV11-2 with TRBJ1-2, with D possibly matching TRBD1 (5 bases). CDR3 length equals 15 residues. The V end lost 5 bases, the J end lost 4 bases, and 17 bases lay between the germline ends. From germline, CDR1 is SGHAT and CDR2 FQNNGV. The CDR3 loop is CASSPRLQGSYGYTF. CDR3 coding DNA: TGTGCCAGCAGCCCTCGCCTCCAGGGATCCTATGGCTACACCTTC.

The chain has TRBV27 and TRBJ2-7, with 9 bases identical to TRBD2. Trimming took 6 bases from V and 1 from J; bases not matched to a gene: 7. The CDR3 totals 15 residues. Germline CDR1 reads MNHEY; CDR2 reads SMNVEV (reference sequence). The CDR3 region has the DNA TGTGCCAGCAGCTGGACTAGCGCCCCTTCCTACGAGCAGTACTTC. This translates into CASSWTSAPSYEQYF.

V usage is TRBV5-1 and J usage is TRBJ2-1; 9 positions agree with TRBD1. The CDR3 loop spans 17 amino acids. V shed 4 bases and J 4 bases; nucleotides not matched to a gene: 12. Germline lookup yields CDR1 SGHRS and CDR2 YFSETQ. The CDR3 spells CASSPGTGILGYNEQFF. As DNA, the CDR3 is TGCGCCAGCAGCCCCGGGACAGGGATATTGGGTTACAATGAGCAGTTCTTC.